The clone carrying this T cell receptor (beta chain) was detected only a few times. The source of the sample is a study of blood T cell repertoires in COVID-19. The V gene's germline CDR1 is SGHTA and CDR2 FQGNSA. CDR3 length equals 15 residues. V dropped 3 bases and J dropped 2; count of bases not matched to a gene: 7. TCRdb keeps only in-frame clones here, not all; method: immunoSEQ multiplex PCR. This sample has approximately 140,000 clones, with roughly 76% found just once. Specimen: peripheral blood. This chain connects TRBV7-2 to TRBJ2-7, with 7 bases fitting TRBD1. The TCR sequence derives from a man older than 75 with acute or convalescent COVID-19. Here the CDR3 DNA reads TGTGCCAGCAGCTTCATGACAGGGTTGGCCTACGAGCAGTACTTC. Translated, it gives CASSFMTGLAYEQYF.